The entry that follows covers one TCR beta chain sequence. Its antigen remains unknown. This entry comes from a study of somatic mutations in cytotoxic T cells in rheumatoid arthritis. Assay used: immunoSEQ multiplex PCR; TCRdb lists only in-frame clones, some missing. The sample includes just under 20,000 clones, about 80% seen only once; the top ten take over 9.5%. Study results and caveats: Each of about an eighth of the 65 patients had a largest CD8+ clone that made up more than 20% of CD8+ cells.

Deletions cut 2 bases from V and 7 bases from J, with 17 bases between. From germline, CDR1 is MNHNS and CDR2 SASEGT. The CDR3 is made up of 15 amino acids. Sequenced: CD8+ T cells sorted from blood. This TCR derives from a woman aged 45 to 65 in good health. The chain recombines TRBV6-1 with TRBJ1-1, with no clear D. The CDR3 bases are TGTGCCAGCAGTGAAAAGTGGGCGCCTTACTATGAAGCTTTCTTT. This translates into CASSEKWAPYYEAFF.